This T cell receptor beta chain came from a study of beta chain features in type 1 diabetes (dated by TCRdb to the late 2010s). Notes on the research overall: Mean age, gender distribution, total cell number and subset yield were not different between patients and healthy donors. A total of 107,917,701 sorted cells were examined across all samples, and the number of cells per subset was strongly correlated with RNA yield. In the study, TCRB repertoires of sorted circulating CD4+ T cell subsets from recently diagnosed type 1 diabetes patients were compared with those of matched healthy donors. Regulatory and stem cell-like memory subsets were isolated from only 8 patients and 8 healthy donors, whereas naive and central memory subsets came from all 28 donors. Points the paper makes about the study in general: Because the HLA sub-analyses included only small numbers of individuals, any influence of HLA type on TCRB rearrangement was left unresolved. In all four CD4+ subsets, TCRB CDR3 length was moderately but significantly shorter in type 1 diabetes patients. Patients with type 1 diabetes made fewer insertions and deleted more nucleotides at VDJ recombination sites, implying thymic rearrangement abnormalities. Because cDNA was sequenced instead of genomic DNA, highly expressing activated cells could be over-represented, though the groups showed no difference in activation or CD3 levels. The naive, central memory and regulatory TCRB repertoires appeared to resemble one another more closely among patients than among healthy donors. Shorter templates might have been favored by PCR, but patient and control samples were amplified and corrected together, so both groups would have been affected equally by any skew.

As to this clone: Which antigen it targets is not known. No base-level quality is on record; no much larger clone is a single base apart.

Each donor gave one peripheral blood draw, averaging approximately 110 mL, which was collected into heparinised tubes. A BD FACSAria II and a panel including CD45RO, CCR7, CD25, CD127, CD95 and CD27 were used to sort naive, central memory, regulatory and stem cell-like memory CD4+ T cells. Purity was above 95% for every sorted population. Right away, PBMCs were isolated by Lymphoprep density gradient centrifugation and were stained directly, with no culture step. To minimize batch effects, samples were stained and sorted in pairs, one healthy donor with one patient per experiment. The High Capacity cDNA Reverse Transcription Kit was used to reverse transcribe all of the isolated RNA, meaning that expressed TCRB transcripts were what got sequenced. Naive, central memory and regulatory T cell samples underwent deep immunoSEQ sequencing, averaging roughly 3.3 million total reads per sample. Sorted cells were lysed in RLT buffer, and RNA was extracted using DNase-treated RNeasy Micro or Mini kits according to cell number. To prevent cross-contamination, each cell subset was processed individually, whereas patient and healthy donor samples were processed jointly. TCRB sequences were amplified from cDNA with the immunoSEQ multiplex PCR, producing 87-bp fragments spanning the CDR3 region. Sequencing of the amplicons was done on the Illumina HiSeq platform. Processing in the source paper ran as follows. Synthetic template baselines were used to correct PCR bias computationally, reads within Hamming distance 2 were collapsed together, and singletons that could not be merged were discarded. Reads were aligned against IMGT to assign V, D and J genes, CDR3 length and insertions or deletions at six rearrangement sites. Clonotype counts were normalized to sorted cell number within each subset before computing true diversity and Gini coefficients with the tcR R package. The overlap coefficient, calculated on TCRB nucleotide sequences, was used to quantify repertoire sharing. As a proxy for the pre-selection repertoire, out-of-frame TCRB sequences from naive cells were analyzed. The table comes from immuneACCESS by way of TCRdb, which keeps in-frame sequences with V and J called. Part of the clones is missing from these tables; in studies checked, under half for an unresolved V gene and the rest for unknown reasons. That table is the source of V, J and clone size, and D and trimming were worked out from the DNA. In this sample the table shows 350,000 to 400,000 clones, approximately 12% of which occur a single time. The top ten clones comprise around 0.01% of the sample.

V lost 1 base and J lost 4 bases; the stretch between them is 8 bases long. Reading the germline V gene gives CDR1 SGHTS and CDR2 YDEGEE. From cysteine to phenylalanine, the CDR3 is 13 amino acids long. The retained sequence is limited to the CDR3, 39 bases, with the frame set at the first base. Sequencing was done on a sample of naive CD4+ T cells from blood. Read against the paper, the sample's cell subset or site label means: true naive CD4+ T cells. This chain is built from TRBV5-8 and TRBJ1-2; a tentative D match to TRBD1 spans 6 bases. The TCR was taken from a woman between 18 and 29 years old with type 1 diabetes. The bases are TGTGCCAGCAGCTTGTCAGGGGTCTATGGCTACACCTTC. It translates to CASSLSGVYGYTF.